This TCR beta chain was sequenced in a study of cytomegalovirus exposure and HLA in healthy donors. The study's findings and limits: Earlier analysis looked at TCR beta V segments, and most were productive about 87% or about 30% of the time. Solely CMV serostatus was available to characterize immune exposure. Later work showed greater clonal expansion in HLA-associated TCR beta chains than in equally common others.

The study ran its PCR with 60 Vbeta and 13 Jbeta primers. Clones were sequenced by immunoSEQ multiplex PCR, and TCRdb holds only the in-frame ones, with some missing. Of roughly 80,000 clones in the sample, more than 65% are singletons; the top ten hold about 16%. V dropped 0 bases and J dropped 0 bases, with 3 bases sitting between them. The CDR3 sequence is 14 residues long. Per the germline V gene, CDR1 is MNHNY and CDR2 is SVGAGI (reference sequence). Comments on this clone: Its antigen is unidentified.

Sequenced sample: PBMCs. The source is a woman aged 40 to 49 in good health and CMV-seropositive. The chain is built from TRBV6-6 and TRBJ1-3; D call uncertain. The CDR3 sequence is CASSYSASGNTIYF. The CDR3 nucleotides are TGTGCCAGCAGTTACTCAGCCTCTGGAAACACCATATATTTT.